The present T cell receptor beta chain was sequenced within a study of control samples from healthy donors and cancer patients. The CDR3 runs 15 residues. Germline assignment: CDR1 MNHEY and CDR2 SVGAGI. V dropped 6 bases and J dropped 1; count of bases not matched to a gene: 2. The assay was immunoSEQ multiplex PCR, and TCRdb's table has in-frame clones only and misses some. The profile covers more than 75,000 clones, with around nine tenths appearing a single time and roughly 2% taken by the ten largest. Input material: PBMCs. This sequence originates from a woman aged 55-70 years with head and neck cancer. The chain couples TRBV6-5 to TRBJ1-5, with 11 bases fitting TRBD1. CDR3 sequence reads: CASRRDRGSNQPQHF. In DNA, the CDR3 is TGTGCCAGCAGACGGGACAGGGGGAGCAATCAGCCCCAGCATTTT.